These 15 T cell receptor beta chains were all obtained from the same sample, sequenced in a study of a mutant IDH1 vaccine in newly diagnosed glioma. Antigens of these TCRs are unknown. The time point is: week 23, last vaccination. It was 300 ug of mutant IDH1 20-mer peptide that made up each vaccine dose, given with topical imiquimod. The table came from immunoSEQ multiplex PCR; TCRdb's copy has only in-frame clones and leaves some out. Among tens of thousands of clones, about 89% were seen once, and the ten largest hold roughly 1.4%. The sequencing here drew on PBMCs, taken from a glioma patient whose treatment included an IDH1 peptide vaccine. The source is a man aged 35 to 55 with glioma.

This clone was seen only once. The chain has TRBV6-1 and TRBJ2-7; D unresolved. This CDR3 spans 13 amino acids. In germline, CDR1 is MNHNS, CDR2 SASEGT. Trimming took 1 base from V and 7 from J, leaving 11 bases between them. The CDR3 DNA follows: TGTGCCAGCAGTGAAGACCTCGTCGAAGAGCAGTACTTC. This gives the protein CASSEDLVEEQYF.

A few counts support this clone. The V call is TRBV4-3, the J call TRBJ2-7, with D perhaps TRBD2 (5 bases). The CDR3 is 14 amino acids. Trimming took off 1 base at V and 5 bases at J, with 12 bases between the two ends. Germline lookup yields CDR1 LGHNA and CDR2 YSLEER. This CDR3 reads CASSQGIARNEQYF. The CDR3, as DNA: TGCGCCAGCAGCCAAGGAATAGCGAGGAACGAGCAGTACTTC.

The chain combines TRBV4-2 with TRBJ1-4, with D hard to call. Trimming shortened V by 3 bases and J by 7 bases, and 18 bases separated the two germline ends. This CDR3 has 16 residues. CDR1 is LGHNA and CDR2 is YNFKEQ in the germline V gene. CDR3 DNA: TGTGCCAGCAGCCAGGATGTGACCCTCAAGGGTGAAAAACTGTTTTTT. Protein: CASSQDVTLKGEKLFF.

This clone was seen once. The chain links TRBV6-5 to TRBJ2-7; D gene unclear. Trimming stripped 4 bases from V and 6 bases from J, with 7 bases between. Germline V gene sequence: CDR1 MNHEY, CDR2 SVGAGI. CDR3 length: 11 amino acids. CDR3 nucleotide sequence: TGTGCCAGCAGTTTGGGCCGCGAGCAGTACTTC. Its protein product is CASSLGREQYF.

The CDR3 DNA reads as TGTGCCAGCAGCCCCCCTGGGGCGAGATACGAGCAGTACTTC. This sequence encodes CASSPPGARYEQYF. The V gene is TRBV13, the J gene TRBJ2-7, with D perhaps TRBD1 (5 bases). CDR3 length: 14 residues. Trimming removed 5 bases at V and 4 bases at J, with 15 bases between. Germline CDR1 is PRHDT and CDR2 is FYEKMQ (reference sequence). The whole variable domain, remainder taken from reference TRBV13 and TRBJ2-7, is AAGVIQSPRHLIKEKRETATLKCYPIPRHDTVYWYQQGPGQDPQFLISFYEKMQSDKGSIPDRFSAQQFSDYHSELNMSSLELGDSALYFCASSPPGARYEQYFGPGTRLTVT.

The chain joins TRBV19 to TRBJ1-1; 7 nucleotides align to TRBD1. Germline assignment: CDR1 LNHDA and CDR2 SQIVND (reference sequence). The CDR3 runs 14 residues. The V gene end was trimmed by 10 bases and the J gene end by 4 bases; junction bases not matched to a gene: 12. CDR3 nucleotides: TGTGCCAATTACAGGGGCCCCTATGCCACTGAAGCTTTCTTT. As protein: CANYRGPYATEAFF.

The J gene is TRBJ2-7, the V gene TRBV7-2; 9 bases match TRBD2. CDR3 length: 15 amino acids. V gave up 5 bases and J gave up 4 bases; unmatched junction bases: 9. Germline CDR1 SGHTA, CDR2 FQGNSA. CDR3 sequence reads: CASSGAGSGRYEQYF. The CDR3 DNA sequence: TGTGCCAGCAGCGGGGCGGGTAGCGGGAGATACGAGCAGTACTTC.

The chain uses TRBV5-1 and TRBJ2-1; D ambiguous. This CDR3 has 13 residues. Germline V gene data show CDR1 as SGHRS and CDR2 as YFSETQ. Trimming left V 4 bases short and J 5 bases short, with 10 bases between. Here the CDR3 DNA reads TGCGCCAGCAGCCGCTTGAGAGACAATGAGCAGTTCTTC. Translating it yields CASSRLRDNEQFF.

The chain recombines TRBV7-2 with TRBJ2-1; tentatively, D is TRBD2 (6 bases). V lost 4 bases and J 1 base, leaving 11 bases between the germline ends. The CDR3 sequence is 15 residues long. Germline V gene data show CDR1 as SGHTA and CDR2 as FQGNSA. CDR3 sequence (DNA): TGTGCCAGCAGCTCGACTAGTGGATCCTACAATGAGCAGTTCTTC. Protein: CASSSTSGSYNEQFF.

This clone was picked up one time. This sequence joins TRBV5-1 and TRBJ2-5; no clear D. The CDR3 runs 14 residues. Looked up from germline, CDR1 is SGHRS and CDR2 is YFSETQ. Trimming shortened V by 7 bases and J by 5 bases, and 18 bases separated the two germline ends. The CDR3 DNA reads TGCGCCAGCTCAGGTTGGGGTGAAGGGGAGACCCAGTACTTC. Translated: CASSGWGEGETQYF.

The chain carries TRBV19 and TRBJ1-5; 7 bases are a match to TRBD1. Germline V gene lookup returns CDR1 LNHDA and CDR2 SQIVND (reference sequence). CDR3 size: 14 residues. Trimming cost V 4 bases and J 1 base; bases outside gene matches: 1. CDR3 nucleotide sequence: TGTGCCAGTAGTACGACAGGGAGCAATCAGCCCCAGCATTTT. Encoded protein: CASSTTGSNQPQHF.

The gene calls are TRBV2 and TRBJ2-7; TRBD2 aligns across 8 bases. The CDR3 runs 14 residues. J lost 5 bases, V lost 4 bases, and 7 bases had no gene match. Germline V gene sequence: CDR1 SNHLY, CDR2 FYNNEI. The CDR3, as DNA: TGTGCCAGCAGTGTCGGCGGGAGGAGTCACGAGCAGTACTTC. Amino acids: CASSVGGRSHEQYF. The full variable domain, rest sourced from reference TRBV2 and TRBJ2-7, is EPEVTQTPSHQVTQMGQEVILRCVPISNHLYFYWYRQILGQKVEFLVSFYNNEISEKSEIFDDQFSVERPDGSNFTLKIRSTKLEDSAMYFCASSVGGRSHEQYFGPGTRLTVT.

CDR3 sequence reads: CAIYEQYF. CDR3 sequence (DNA): TGTGCCATATACGAGCAGTACTTC. The chain joins TRBV19 to TRBJ2-7; D unresolved. The CDR3 runs to 8 residues. The V and J ends lost 10 bases and 4 bases respectively, with 2 bases between them. Germline V gives CDR1 LNHDA, CDR2 SQIVND (reference sequence).

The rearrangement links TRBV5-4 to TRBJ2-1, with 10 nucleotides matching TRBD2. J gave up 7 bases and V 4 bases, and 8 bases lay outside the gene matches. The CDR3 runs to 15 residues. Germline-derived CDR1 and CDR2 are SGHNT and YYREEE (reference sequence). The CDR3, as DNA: TGTGCCAGCAGCAGGCTAGCGGGAGTGGGGAATGAGCAGTTCTTC. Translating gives CASSRLAGVGNEQFF.

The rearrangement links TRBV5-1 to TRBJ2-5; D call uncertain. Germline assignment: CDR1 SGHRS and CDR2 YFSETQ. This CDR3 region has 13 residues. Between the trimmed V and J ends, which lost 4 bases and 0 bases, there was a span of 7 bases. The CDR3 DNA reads TGCGCCAGCAGCACCCCGTACCAAGAGACCCAGTACTTC. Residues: CASSTPYQETQYF.